The next 18 T cell receptor beta chains were all read from a single sample in a study of spatial heterogeneity in lung cancer. Indicated time point: sample taken at primary tumor resection. Sequencing was performed on whole RNA extracted from tumor and nontumor lung tissue, or from frozen PBMC, and the material was left unsorted. MiXCR, run by TCRdb on the 5' RACE reads, gives a single entry per CDR3 protein. The table has about 1,500 distinct CDR3 sequences, approximately 8% seen once. Sequencing used normal lung tissue next to the tumor, obtained at surgery. Every receptor here comes from a female donor with early-stage non-small cell lung cancer.

This clonotype is medium-sized. The chain combines TRBV4-1 with TRBJ2-5, with TRBD2 matching 10 bases. CDR3 length equals 15 residues. The V segment lost 2 bases and the J segment 4 bases; nucleotides outside the gene matches: 4. CDR1 MGHRA and CDR2 YSYEKL come from the germline V gene. CDR3 DNA: TGCGCCAGCAGCCAACTAGCGGGGGAGGGAGAGACCCAGTACTTC. It codes for CASSQLAGEGETQYF.

This clonotype is large by share. V and J are TRBV27 and TRBJ2-7, with TRBD1 matching over 9 bases. J was trimmed by 6 bases and V by 3 bases; bases with no gene match: 0. The CDR3 contains 12 residues. CDR1 is MNHEY and CDR2 is SMNVEV in the germline V gene (reference sequence). The CDR3 region has the DNA TGTGCCAGCAGTTTGACAGGGGGCGAGCAGTACTTC. Translation gives CASSLTGGEQYF.

By share, this clonotype counts as medium-sized. The chain uses TRBV11-2 and TRBJ2-1; 11 bases are shared with TRBD2. Germline V gene sequence: CDR1 SGHAT, CDR2 FQNNGV. Trimming at V came to 2 bases and at J to 8 bases, leaving 14 bases not matched to a gene. The CDR3 loop spans 18 amino acids. This CDR3 is CASSLTAGLAGNGYEQFF. The CDR3 DNA reads as TGTGCCAGCAGCTTAACTGCCGGACTAGCGGGTAATGGTTATGAGCAGTTCTTC.

By share, this clonotype ranks as large. The chain recombines TRBV4-2 with TRBJ2-6; 7 bases match TRBD2. Losses at the gene ends were 1 base for V and 0 bases for J; bases not matched to a gene: 3. This CDR3 is 17 amino acids long. In germline, CDR1 is LGHNA, CDR2 YNFKEQ. CDR3 bases: TGTGCCAGCAGCCAAGGAGCGGGGCGCTCTGGGGCCAACGTCCTGACTTTC. Protein sequence: CASSQGAGRSGANVLTF.

By share, this clonotype ranks as large (0.1 to 1%). V gene TRBV29-1 combines with J gene TRBJ2-2, with 7 positions matching TRBD1. J lost 1 base, V lost 7 bases, and 6 bases had no gene match. The germline V gene encodes CDR1 SQVTM and CDR2 ANQGSEA. The CDR3 totals 14 residues. DNA of the CDR3: TGCAGCGCAACTAGGGACAGGAACACCGGGGAGCTGTTTTTT. This gives the protein CSATRDRNTGELFF.

By sample fraction, this clonotype is medium-sized. The rearrangement joins TRBV11-2 to TRBJ2-7; 10 bases align to TRBD1. This CDR3 has 15 amino acids. Trimming at V came to 4 bases and at J to 0 bases, leaving 3 bases not matched to a gene. The V gene's germline CDR1 is SGHAT and CDR2 FQNNGV. The CDR3 DNA reads TGTGCCAGCAGCTATAGGACAGGGGGCTCCTACGAGCAGTACTTC. This codes for CASSYRTGGSYEQYF. The full variable domain, with the rest looked up from reference TRBV11-2 and TRBJ2-7, is EAGVAQSPRYKIIEKRQSVAFWCNPISGHATLYWYQQILGQGPKLLIQFQNNGVVDDSQLPKDRFSAERLKGVDSTLKIQPAKLEDSAVYLCASSYRTGGSYEQYFGPGTRLTVT.

This clonotype is medium-sized. The chain employs TRBV11-2 and TRBJ2-2; the D gene is possibly TRBD2 (6 bases). The V end was cut by 2 bases, the J end by 3 bases, with 7 bases between. This CDR3 is 14 amino acids long. Germline V gives CDR1 SGHAT, CDR2 FQNNGV. The CDR3 DNA sequence: TGTGCCAGCAGCTTAAGGGACTACACCGGGGAGCTGTTTTTT. Translated: CASSLRDYTGELFF.

By sample fraction, this clonotype is medium-sized. The rearrangement uses TRBV20-1 and TRBJ2-1, with 9 bases lining up with TRBD2. Germline V lookup: CDR1 DFQATT, CDR2 SNEGSKA (reference sequence). CDR3 length: 16 residues. The V and J ends lost 0 bases and 5 bases, in that order; junction bases with no gene match: 8. The DNA for the CDR3 is TGCAGTGCTAGAGATGGGAGACTAGCGGTTCACAATGAGCAGTTCTTC. It is translated as CSARDGRLAVHNEQFF.

This clonotype is labeled medium-sized. The rearrangement joins TRBV7-2 to TRBJ2-1; D tentatively fits TRBD1 or TRBD2 (6 bases each). Germline values: CDR1 SGHTA, CDR2 FQGNSA. The CDR3 spans 13 residues. Trimming pared 2 bases from V and 8 bases from J, leaving 10 bases between. The CDR3 nucleotides read TGTGCCAGCAGCTTAAACAGGGAGGATGAGCAGTTCTTC. Translating gives CASSLNREDEQFF.

In its sample, this clonotype ranks as large. The V and J genes are TRBV7-2 and TRBJ1-5; tentative D call: TRBD1 (6 bases). The germline V and J ends were trimmed by 5 bases and 6 bases, with 14 bases remaining between them. The CDR3 covers 14 residues. The germline CDR1 and CDR2 sequences are SGHTA and FQGNSA. CDR3 in DNA: TGTGCCAGCAGCCCTGGGGGGGCAGCTCAGCCCCAGCATTTT. It encodes CASSPGGAAQPQHF. Full variable domain (remainder filled in from reference TRBV7-2 and TRBJ1-5): GAGVSQSPSNKVTEKGKDVELRCDPISGHTALYWYRQSLGQGLEFLIYFQGNSAPDKSGLPSDRFSAERTGGSVSTLTIQRTQQEDSAVYLCASSPGGAAQPQHFGDGTRLSIL.

This clonotype is deemed large. The chain links TRBV7-2 to TRBJ2-3, with TRBD1 identical over 9 bases. J gave up 0 bases and V 4 bases, and 11 bases lay outside the gene matches. Per germline, CDR1 SGHTA and CDR2 FQGNSA. This CDR3 contains 18 residues. In DNA form, the CDR3 reads TGTGCCAGCAGCTCACAGGGGGCTAGCGTAACTAGCACAGATACGCAGTATTTT. This codes for CASSSQGASVTSTDTQYF.

By frequency in the sample, this clonotype is medium-sized. V and J are TRBV18 and TRBJ2-3; 7 positions match TRBD1. Germline V gene lookup returns CDR1 KGHSH and CDR2 LQKENI. Trimming took 8 bases from V and 3 from J; bases not matched to a gene: 8. This CDR3 comprises 14 residues. The CDR3 protein is CASAEGGFTDTQYF. For the CDR3, the DNA is TGTGCCAGCGCCGAAGGGGGCTTTACAGATACGCAGTATTTT.

By share, this clonotype counts as medium-sized (0.01 to 0.1%). The genes are TRBV30 and TRBJ2-6, with D unresolved. Germline V gene sequence: CDR1 GTSNPN, CDR2 SVGIG (reference sequence). CDR3 size: 12 residues. The V gene lost 1 base and the J gene lost 3 bases, with 1 base spanning the gap. CDR3 region: CAWSGGANVLTF. The CDR3 DNA is TGTGCCTGGAGTGGTGGGGCCAACGTCCTGACTTTC.

This clonotype is deemed medium-sized. The chain has TRBV9 and TRBJ2-3; D not certain. Trimming took off 2 bases at V and 7 bases at J, with 14 bases between the two ends. The germline V gene encodes CDR1 SGDLS and CDR2 YYNGEE. CDR3 length: 14 amino acids. CDR3 protein: CASSVQALMNTQYF. DNA for the CDR3: TGTGCCAGCAGCGTCCAAGCCCTGATGAATACGCAGTATTTT.

In its sample, this clonotype is medium-sized. V gene TRBV9 combines with J gene TRBJ2-1; D not certain. The V gene's germline CDR1 is SGDLS and CDR2 YYNGEE. This CDR3 region has 13 residues. The V and J ends lost 4 bases and 9 bases respectively, with 14 bases between them. CDR3 residues: CASSPTSPGEQFF. For the CDR3, the DNA is TGTGCCAGCAGCCCGACTTCTCCTGGTGAGCAGTTCTTC. The whole variable domain, filled in from reference TRBV9 and TRBJ2-1, reads DSGVTQTPKHLITATGQRVTLRCSPRSGDLSVYWYQQSLDQGLQFLIQYYNGEERAKGNILERFSAQQFPDLHSELNLSSLELGDSALYFCASSPTSPGEQFFGPGTRLTVL.

In this sample, this clonotype is large. The J gene is TRBJ1-5, the V gene TRBV5-1; 9 bases align to TRBD1. CDR1 and CDR2 (germline): SGHRS, YFSETQ. V was clipped by 4 bases and J by 3 bases; unmatched bases: 5. CDR3 size: 15 residues. CDR3 amino acids: CASSQGTGINQPQHF. In nucleotides, the CDR3 is TGCGCCAGCAGCCAGGGGACAGGGATCAATCAGCCCCAGCATTTT.

This clonotype is medium-sized within its sample. The CDR3 loop is CASSQDRPVGPGNTIYF. The CDR3 DNA reads as TGTGCCAGCAGCCAAGACCGTCCCGTGGGGCCCGGAAACACCATATATTTT. This rearrangement joins TRBV16 to TRBJ1-3, with D perhaps TRBD1 (5 bases). Germline CDR1 reads KGHSY; CDR2 reads FQNENV. The CDR3 has 17 residues. V lost 2 bases to trimming and J lost 4 bases, with 18 bases between them.

By its share, this clonotype is medium-sized. The V call is TRBV27, the J call TRBJ1-5; D is possibly TRBD1 (5 bases). There are 14 residues in the CDR3. The V end lost 6 bases, the J end lost 1 base, and 10 bases lay between the germline ends. In germline, CDR1 is MNHEY, CDR2 SMNVEV (reference sequence). CDR3 sequence (DNA): TGTGCCAGCAGGCAGGGATTGAGCAATCAGCCCCAGCATTTT. It yields the protein CASRQGLSNQPQHF.